The 32 T cell receptor beta chains in this list originate from one sample, sequenced in a study of blood T cell repertoires in COVID-19. The table came from immunoSEQ multiplex PCR; TCRdb's copy has only in-frame clones and leaves some out. The sample contains roughly 120,000 clones, roughly 80% of which appear only once. Sequencing was carried out using peripheral blood. The receptors originated from a man aged 50-59 years with acute or convalescent COVID-19.

CDR3 DNA sequence: TGTGCCAGCAGTCGGGGAGGGGCGGTCTACGAGCAGTACTTC. Translated, it gives CASSRGGAVYEQYF. The chain carries TRBV6-5 and TRBJ2-7, with 7 positions matching TRBD2. CDR3 size: 14 residues. With 5 bases clipped from V and 3 bases from J, the junction kept 7 bases outside the gene matches. Germline V lookup: CDR1 MNHEY, CDR2 SVGAGI.

The V gene is TRBV24-1, the J gene TRBJ2-7; TRBD2 aligns across 8 bases. The CDR3 runs to 14 residues. After removal of 3 bases from V and 7 bases from J, the junction contained 7 bases not matched to a gene. Germline V gene lookup returns CDR1 KGHDR and CDR2 SFDVKD. CDR3 amino acids: CATSDSGSSEEQYF. The CDR3 coding sequence is TGTGCCACCAGTGATAGCGGGAGCTCGGAGGAGCAGTACTTC.

The rearrangement joins TRBV18 to TRBJ2-7, with TRBD2 matching 9 bases. Germline V gene lookup returns CDR1 KGHSH and CDR2 LQKENI. V shed 3 bases and J 3 bases; nucleotides not matched to a gene: 15. The CDR3 loop spans 18 amino acids. The CDR3 sequence is CASSPRVSLAGLIYEQYF. CDR3 coding DNA: TGTGCCAGCTCACCTAGAGTTTCTCTAGCGGGACTCATCTACGAGCAGTACTTC.

This chain connects TRBV27 to TRBJ1-1; D is possibly TRBD1 (6 bases). Trimming removed 3 bases from V and 5 bases from J, with 16 bases in between. The CDR3 covers 15 residues. The V gene's germline CDR1 is MNHEY and CDR2 SMNVEV (reference sequence). For the CDR3, the DNA is TGTGCCAGCAGTTTCTACAACAGGGAGAGGACTGAAGCTTTCTTT. Encoded protein: CASSFYNRERTEAFF.

This sequence joins TRBV5-4 and TRBJ2-7; D is perhaps TRBD1 (6 bases). This CDR3 region has 15 residues. CDR1 is SGHNT, CDR2 YYREEE, per germline (reference sequence). V lost 5 bases and J 3 bases, leaving 18 bases between the germline ends. The CDR3 loop is CASRLDPGDSYEQYF. As DNA, the CDR3 is TGTGCCAGCAGACTAGACCCAGGGGATAGCTACGAGCAGTACTTC.

This clone showed up many times. The sample contains more than one DNA sequence encoding this CDR3. This chain links TRBV5-5 with TRBJ1-2, with 7 bases lining up with TRBD1. The CDR3 sequence is 14 residues long. Looked up from germline, CDR1 is SGHKS and CDR2 is YYEKEE (reference sequence). V was clipped by 4 bases and J by 2 bases; unmatched bases: 5. The CDR3: CASSPGQANYGYTF. CDR3 nucleotides: TGTGCCAGCAGCCCTGGACAGGCCAACTATGGCTACACCTTC.

This sequence joins TRBV7-3 and TRBJ2-1, with D perhaps TRBD1 (6 bases). This CDR3 has 15 amino acids. Per germline, CDR1 SGHTA and CDR2 FQGTGA. The ends were cut back, 1 base at V and 7 bases at J, with 14 bases in the middle. Written as DNA, the CDR3 is TGTGCCAGCAGCTTAATGTTACAGGGTGTGAATGAGCAGTTCTTC. This translates into CASSLMLQGVNEQFF.

In the case of this clone: The same CDR3 can be traced to other DNA sequences in this sample. The chain has TRBV5-1 and TRBJ1-2; 7 nucleotides line up with TRBD1. This CDR3 spans 13 amino acids. Germline loops: CDR1 SGHRS, CDR2 YFSETQ. The junction had 3 bases not matched to a gene; V was cut back by 4 bases and J by 3 bases. The CDR3 bases are TGCGCCAGCAGCCCTGACAGGGACTATGGCTACACCTTC. This sequence encodes CASSPDRDYGYTF.

This chain links TRBV18 with TRBJ1-2; 7 bases fit TRBD1. The CDR3 length is 13 residues. Trimming removed 5 bases from V and 2 bases from J; junction bases left unmatched: 2. Per the germline V gene, CDR1 is KGHSH and CDR2 is LQKENI. CDR3 amino acids: CASSGQDNYGYTF. CDR3 nucleotides: TGTGCCAGCTCAGGACAGGACAACTATGGCTACACCTTC.

The gene calls are TRBV6-5 and TRBJ1-2; possibly TRBD1 for D (6 bases). The CDR3 is made up of 13 amino acids. Germline lookup yields CDR1 MNHEY and CDR2 SVGAGI. The V and J ends lost 6 bases and 2 bases respectively, with 10 bases between them. The CDR3 protein is CASRAGTNYGYTF. The CDR3 DNA reads TGTGCCAGCAGAGCCGGGACAAACTATGGCTACACCTTC.

This clone was seen a few times. CDR3 DNA sequence: TGTGCCAGCAGCTTAGATGGCGGGCCAAGCACAGATACGCAGTATTTT. It specifies CASSLDGGPSTDTQYF. The V call is TRBV5-8, the J call TRBJ2-3; weak D call: TRBD2 (5 bases). This CDR3 contains 16 residues. Germline-derived CDR1 and CDR2 are SGHTS and YDEGEE. V was cut by 2 bases and J by 0 bases, with 13 bases left in between.

This clone was seen a few times. J is TRBJ1-3 and V is TRBV13; 7 bases align to TRBD1. This CDR3 region has 14 residues. Germline V lookup: CDR1 PRHDT, CDR2 FYEKMQ (reference sequence). The V and J ends lost 4 bases and 2 bases, in that order; junction bases with no gene match: 2. For the CDR3, the DNA is TGTGCCAGCAGCTACGACAGGGCTGGAAACACCATATATTTT. It codes for CASSYDRAGNTIYF.

This rearrangement joins TRBV2 to TRBJ2-7; 14 bases align to TRBD2. Germline assignment: CDR1 SNHLY and CDR2 FYNNEI. Unmatched junction bases numbered 3, after V lost 8 bases and J lost 6 bases. The CDR3 contains 13 residues. The CDR3: CASAGLAGGEQYF. CDR3 in DNA: TGTGCCAGCGCTGGACTAGCGGGAGGCGAGCAGTACTTC.

V is TRBV11-3 and J is TRBJ2-1; TRBD2 might be the D (5 bases). The CDR3 spans 17 residues. Trimming removed 5 bases at V and 4 bases at J, with 21 bases between. Germline loops: CDR1 SGHNT, CDR2 YENEEA. The CDR3 loop is CASSLSPPGVSYNEQFF. DNA of the CDR3: TGTGCCAGCAGCCTATCGCCGCCCGGGGTCTCTTACAATGAGCAGTTCTTC.

The chain has TRBV16 and TRBJ1-5; D perhaps matches TRBD1 (5 bases). The germline V and J ends were trimmed by 3 bases and 3 bases, with 18 bases remaining between them. CDR3 length: 17 amino acids. The V gene's germline CDR1 is KGHSY and CDR2 FQNENV. CDR3 sequence: CASSHYLGRVSNQPQHF. The CDR3 coding sequence is TGTGCCAGCAGCCACTACTTAGGCAGGGTGTCCAATCAGCCCCAGCATTTT.

In this sample, this clone turned up a few times. The rearrangement joins TRBV7-3 to TRBJ1-3; TRBD1 matches 9 bases. The length of the CDR3 is 14 residues. Germline CDR1 and CDR2: SGHTA and FQGTGA. V was pared by 4 bases and J by 6 bases, with 4 bases of the junction left unmatched. CDR3 region: CASSSGQGSNTIYF. The DNA of the CDR3 is TGTGCCAGCAGCTCGGGACAGGGATCAAACACCATATATTTT.

The rearrangement uses TRBV5-4 and TRBJ2-1; the D gene is possibly TRBD2 (6 bases). From germline, CDR1 is SGHNT and CDR2 YYREEE (reference sequence). V lost 0 bases, J lost 4 bases, and 14 bases lay in between. The CDR3 has 16 amino acids. CDR3 sequence reads: CASSLGVSSAYNEQFF. In DNA, the CDR3 is TGTGCCAGCAGCTTGGGGGTATCTAGCGCGTACAATGAGCAGTTCTTC. The variable domain in full, with the rest retrieved from reference TRBV5-4 and TRBJ2-1, is ETGVTQSPTHLIKTRGQQVTLRCSSQSGHNTVSWYQQALGQGPQFIFQYYREEENGRGNFPPRFSGLQFPNYSSELNVNALELDDSALYLCASSLGVSSAYNEQFFGPGTRLTVL.

J is TRBJ1-6 and V is TRBV27; 8 bases are shared with TRBD1. Germline V gene lookup returns CDR1 MNHEY and CDR2 SMNVEV (reference sequence). Losses at the gene ends were 7 bases for V and 10 bases for J; bases not matched to a gene: 15. The CDR3 runs to 16 residues. CDR3 amino acids: CASTERTGRGWSPLHF. CDR3 DNA: TGTGCCAGCACCGAAAGGACAGGGCGAGGTTGGTCACCCCTCCACTTT.

CDR3: CASSSTGWADTQYF. DNA of the CDR3: TGCGCCAGCAGCTCTACAGGGTGGGCAGATACGCAGTATTTT. The chain uses TRBV5-1 and TRBJ2-3; D may be TRBD1 (6 bases). Per germline, CDR1 SGHRS and CDR2 YFSETQ. The germline V and J ends were trimmed by 3 bases and 4 bases, with 12 bases remaining between them. This CDR3 has 14 amino acids.

V is TRBV28 and J is TRBJ2-7; 10 bases match TRBD2. J lost 6 bases, V lost 2 bases, and 1 base had no gene match. CDR1 MDHEN and CDR2 SYDVKM come from the germline V gene. The CDR3 length is 13 residues. For the CDR3, the DNA is TGTGCCAGCAGTTTAGGACTAGCGGCCGAGCAGTACTTC. This encodes CASSLGLAAEQYF. The variable domain in full, completed from reference TRBV28 and TRBJ2-7, reads DVKVTQSSRYLVKRTGEKVFLECVQDMDHENMFWYRQDPGLGLRLIYFSYDVKMKEKGDIPEGYSVSREKKERFSLILESASTNQTSMYLCASSLGLAAEQYFGPGTRLTVT.

The chain links TRBV29-1 to TRBJ2-1; 10 nucleotides align to TRBD2. The CDR3 spans 15 residues. The germline V gene encodes CDR1 SQVTM and CDR2 ANQGSEA. V trimming: 2 bases; J trimming: 2 bases; junction bases outside the gene matches: 3. Here the CDR3 reads CSVEISGRPYNEQFF. The CDR3 DNA sequence: TGCAGCGTTGAAATTAGCGGGAGGCCCTACAATGAGCAGTTCTTC.

This rearrangement joins TRBV2 to TRBJ1-5; D is undetermined. Germline V gene data show CDR1 as SNHLY and CDR2 as FYNNEI. This CDR3 comprises 13 residues. Trimming removed 7 bases from V and 5 bases from J, with 12 bases in between. In DNA, the CDR3 is TGTGCCAGCACCCTAGAGGAGTATCAGCCCCAGCATTTT. Its protein product is CASTLEEYQPQHF. The complete variable domain, with remaining parts taken from reference TRBV2 and TRBJ1-5, reads EPEVTQTPSHQVTQMGQEVILRCVPISNHLYFYWYRQILGQKVEFLVSFYNNEISEKSEIFDDQFSVERPDGSNFTLKIRSTKLEDSAMYFCASTLEEYQPQHFGDGTRLSIL.

This clone has more than one count but fewer than ten. The DNA for the CDR3 is TGTGCCAGCAGCTTAGACGGGTCCCACTCGTCTGGCTACACCTTC. This codes for CASSLDGSHSSGYTF. The chain has TRBV7-8 and TRBJ1-2; the D is unclear. The CDR3 totals 15 residues. The V gene's germline CDR1 is SGHVS and CDR2 FQNEAQ. Trimming shortened V by 1 base and J by 7 bases, and 16 bases separated the two germline ends. Full variable domain (missing parts from reference TRBV7-8 and TRBJ1-2): GAGVSQSPRYKVAKRGQDVALRCDPISGHVSLFWYQQALGQGPEFLTYFQNEAQLDKSGLPSDRFFAERPEGSVSTLKIQRTQQEDSAVYLCASSLDGSHSSGYTFGSGTRLTVV.

The chain uses TRBV19 and TRBJ2-7, with 10 bases identical to TRBD1. V lost 5 bases, J lost 5 bases, and 6 bases stayed unmatched. Per the germline V gene, CDR1 is LNHDA and CDR2 is SQIVND (reference sequence). CDR3 length equals 14 residues. The CDR3 nucleotides are TGTGCCAGTAGTGTAACCGGGACAGGGGACGAGCAGTACTTC. Translating gives CASSVTGTGDEQYF.

This clone was detected once. The chain couples TRBV29-1 to TRBJ1-2, with 8 bases aligning to TRBD1. V lost 0 bases, J lost 11 bases, and 11 bases stayed unmatched. The CDR3 sequence is 14 residues long. Germline V lookup: CDR1 SQVTM, CDR2 ANQGSEA. In DNA form, the CDR3 reads TGCAGCGTTGAAGACCCCCGGACAGGGTTCGGGTACACCTTC. This gives the protein CSVEDPRTGFGYTF.

The chain's CDR3 is CASSFSTSSDEQYF. CDR3 bases: TGTGCCAGCAGCTTTTCGACTAGCAGCGACGAGCAGTACTTC. The chain recombines TRBV13 with TRBJ2-7; 7 bases fit TRBD2. The germline CDR1 and CDR2 sequences are PRHDT and FYEKMQ (reference sequence). This CDR3 comprises 14 residues. J was trimmed by 5 bases and V by 3 bases; bases with no gene match: 7.

This chain connects TRBV10-1 to TRBJ2-7; 11 bases line up with TRBD1. The junction had 6 bases not matched to a gene; V was cut back by 6 bases and J by 5 bases. From germline, CDR1 is WNHNN and CDR2 SYGVQD (reference sequence). The CDR3 is made up of 14 amino acids. The CDR3 nucleotides read TGCGCCAGCAGCGGACAGGGGGCAAGTGACGAGCAGTACTTC. Its protein is CASSGQGASDEQYF.

This rearrangement joins TRBV5-6 to TRBJ2-7; the match to TRBD1 covers 8 bases. The CDR3 spans 14 residues. Trimming cost V 4 bases and J 5 bases; bases outside gene matches: 8. Germline CDR1 and CDR2: SGHDT and YYEEEE. CDR3 sequence reads: CASSPGTGVNEQYF. Here the CDR3 DNA reads TGTGCCAGCAGCCCCGGGACAGGTGTCAACGAGCAGTACTTC.

The sample holds a few counts of this clone. This chain joins TRBV5-1 and TRBJ2-1; 12 bases align to TRBD2. CDR1 and CDR2 from the germline V gene are SGHRS and YFSETQ. The CDR3 loop spans 16 amino acids. With V trimmed by 4 bases and J by 7 bases, 9 bases remained unmatched. The CDR3 loop reads CASSPATSGSGNEQFF. Here the CDR3 DNA reads TGCGCCAGCAGCCCGGCGACTAGCGGGAGTGGAAATGAGCAGTTCTTC.

V and J are TRBV6-5 and TRBJ1-2; unclear D gene. Between the trimmed V and J ends, which lost 5 bases and 7 bases, there was a span of 8 bases. Per germline, CDR1 MNHEY and CDR2 SVGAGI. The CDR3 length is 11 residues. As DNA, the CDR3 is TGTGCCAGCAGTCCCTCGGGTGGCTACACCTTC. Its translation is CASSPSGGYTF.

Only one count was recorded for this clone. The chain is built from TRBV7-3 and TRBJ1-2; no firm D call. CDR3 length: 15 residues. The ends were cut back, 5 bases at V and 2 bases at J, with 15 bases in the middle. Germline V gives CDR1 SGHTA, CDR2 FQGTGA. CDR3 region: CASSPGGGMNYGYTF. In DNA form, the CDR3 reads TGTGCCAGCAGCCCCGGTGGAGGGATGAACTATGGCTACACCTTC.

This chain joins TRBV7-3 and TRBJ1-1, with TRBD1 identical over 7 bases. The CDR3 runs 14 residues. Trimming took 0 bases from V and 6 from J; bases not matched to a gene: 4. Germline V gene lookup returns CDR1 SGHTA and CDR2 FQGTGA. The CDR3 here is CASSLTGGASEAFF. The CDR3 DNA reads as TGTGCCAGCAGCTTAACAGGGGGCGCATCTGAAGCTTTCTTT.